This T cell receptor (beta chain) was retrieved from a study of blood T cell repertoires in COVID-19. This CDR3 contains 14 residues. The germline V gene encodes CDR1 SGDLS and CDR2 YYNGEE. V was cut by 1 base and J by 1 base, with 7 bases left in between. The repertoire was sequenced with immunoSEQ multiplex PCR; TCRdb's copy has only in-frame clones and lacks some. Of about 82,000 clones listed, 82% are singletons. The TCR was taken from a man aged 45-60 years with active or convalescent COVID-19. The chain uses TRBV9 and TRBJ2-3; D is uncertain. The sequenced sample consisted of peripheral blood. The CDR3 DNA reads as TGTGCCAGCAGCGTAAATATAGGCACAGATACGCAGTATTTT. It translates to CASSVNIGTDTQYF.